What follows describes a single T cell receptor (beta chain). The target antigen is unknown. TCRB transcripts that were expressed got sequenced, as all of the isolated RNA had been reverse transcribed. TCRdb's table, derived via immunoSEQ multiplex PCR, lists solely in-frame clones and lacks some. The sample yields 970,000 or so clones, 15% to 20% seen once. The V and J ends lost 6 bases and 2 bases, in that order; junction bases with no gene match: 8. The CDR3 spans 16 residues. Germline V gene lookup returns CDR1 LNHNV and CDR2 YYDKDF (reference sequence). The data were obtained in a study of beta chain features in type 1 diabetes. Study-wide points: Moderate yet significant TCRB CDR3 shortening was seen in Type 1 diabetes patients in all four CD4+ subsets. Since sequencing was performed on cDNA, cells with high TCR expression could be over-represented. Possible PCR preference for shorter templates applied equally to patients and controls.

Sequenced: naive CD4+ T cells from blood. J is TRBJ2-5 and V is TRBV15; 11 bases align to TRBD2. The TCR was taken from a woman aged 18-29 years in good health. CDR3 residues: CATRAGTSGAQETQYF. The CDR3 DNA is TGTGCCACCAGGGCCGGGACTAGCGGTGCACAAGAGACCCAGTACTTC.